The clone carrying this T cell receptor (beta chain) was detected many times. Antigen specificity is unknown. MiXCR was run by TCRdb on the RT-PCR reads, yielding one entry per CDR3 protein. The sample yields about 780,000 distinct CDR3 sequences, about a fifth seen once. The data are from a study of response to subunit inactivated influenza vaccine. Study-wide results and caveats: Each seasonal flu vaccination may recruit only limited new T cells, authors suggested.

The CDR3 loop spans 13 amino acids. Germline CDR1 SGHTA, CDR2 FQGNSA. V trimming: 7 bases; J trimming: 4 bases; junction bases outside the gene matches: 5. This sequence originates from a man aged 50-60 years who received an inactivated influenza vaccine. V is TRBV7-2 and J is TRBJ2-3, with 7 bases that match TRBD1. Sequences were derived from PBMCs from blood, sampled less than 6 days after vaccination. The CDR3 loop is CASNDQGADTQYF. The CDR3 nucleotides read TGTGCCAGCAATGACCAGGGGGCAGATACGCAGTATTTT.